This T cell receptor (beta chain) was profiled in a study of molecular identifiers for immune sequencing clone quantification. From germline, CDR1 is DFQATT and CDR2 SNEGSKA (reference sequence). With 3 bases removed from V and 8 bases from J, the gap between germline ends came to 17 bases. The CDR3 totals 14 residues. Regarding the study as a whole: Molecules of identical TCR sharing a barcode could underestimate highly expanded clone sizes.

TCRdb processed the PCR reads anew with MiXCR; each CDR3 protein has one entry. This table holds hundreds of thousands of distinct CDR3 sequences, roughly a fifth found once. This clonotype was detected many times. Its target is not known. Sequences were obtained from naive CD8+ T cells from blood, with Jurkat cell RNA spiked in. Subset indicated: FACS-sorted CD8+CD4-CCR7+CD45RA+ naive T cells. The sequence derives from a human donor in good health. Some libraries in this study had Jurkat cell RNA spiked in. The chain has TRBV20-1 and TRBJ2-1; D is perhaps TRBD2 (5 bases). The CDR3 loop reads CSARSGLNTDEQFF. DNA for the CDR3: TGCAGTGCTAGGAGCGGTCTTAACACGGATGAGCAGTTCTTC.